This is a list of T cell receptor beta chains from one sample in a study of T cells in Graves' hyperthyroidism and ophthalmopathy. Each CDR3 protein gets one entry after TCRdb re-called the multiplex PCR reads with MiXCR. The table lists about 720,000 distinct CDR3 sequences, 15% to 20% of them singletons, with 16% in the top ten. Sequencing was done on a sample of blood. The receptors originated from a woman aged 50 to 60 with Graves' hyperthyroidism that later progressed to Graves' ophthalmopathy. The CDR3 runs from the conserved cysteine through the conserved F or W. Each record gives: V gene, CDR3 protein.

>TRBV4-2
CASSQSGSGNTIYF
>TRBV30
CAWSVGQGGFYEQYF
>TRBV3-1
CASSQEPGGGSGYTF
>TRBV30
CAWKGTGGSLNYGYTF
>TRBV4-1
CASSQLTSEQFF
>TRBV4-1
CASSQGEWVTEAFF
>TRBV10-1
CASSGRPGVGDEQYF
>TRBV3-1
CASSQDGGPREQFF
>TRBV6-1
CASSEPLTHGQFF
>TRBV2
CASRRTSGATDTQYF
>TRBV5-1
CASSFERPSTDTQYF
>TRBV5-1
CASSLPETMGTDTQYF
>TRBV5-4
CASSSGTGGWNEQFF
>TRBV14
CASSQVIRETQYF
>TRBV7-6
CASSPDRDRERAGELFF
>TRBV3-1
CASSRTSGGNEQFF